This T cell receptor (beta chain) originates from a study of T cells after yellow fever vaccination. This clonotype was picked up a small number of times. TCR cDNA was made by 5'RACE template switching, adding a universal primer site and UMIs. TCRdb called the 5' RACE reads again in MiXCR, with one record for every CDR3 protein. Among some 320,000 distinct CDR3 sequences listed, over 8.5% were seen once. Germline CDR1 GTSNPN, CDR2 SVGIG (reference sequence). The CDR3 is 16 amino acids. Trimming removed 0 bases at V and 5 bases at J, with 17 bases between. This sample comprised CD4+ T cells sorted from PBMCs, obtained 45 days after the yellow fever booster vaccination. This clonotype was sampled from a man younger than 35 who received the YFV17D yellow fever vaccine. This chain uses TRBV30 with TRBJ1-5; no definite D call. The CDR3 nucleotides are TGTGCCTGGAGTGTTCCTCCAAGGGCGAGGGATCAGCCCCAGCATTTT. As protein: CAWSVPPRARDQPQHF. Filled out from reference TRBV30 and TRBJ1-5, the complete variable domain reads SQTIHQWPATLVQPVGSPLSLECTVEGTSNPNLYWYRQAAGRGLQLLFYSVGIGQISSEVPQNLSASRPQDRQFILSSKKLLLSDSGFYLCAWSVPPRARDQPQHFGDGTRLSIL.